The following is a T cell receptor (beta chain) sequence with its context. This sample is part of a study of blood T cell repertoires in COVID-19. This CDR3 is built from 14 residues. Germline V gene data show CDR1 as SNHLY and CDR2 as FYNNEI. V was cut by 1 base and J by 7 bases, with 11 bases left in between. Sequencing was performed with immunoSEQ multiplex PCR; in TCRdb, only in-frame clones are kept and a portion is missing. The profile shows tens of thousands of clones, roughly 88% of them singletons. The source is a human donor in a cohort sampled during active COVID-19. V is TRBV2 and J is TRBJ1-5, with a possible D match to TRBD1 (5 bases). Sample: peripheral blood. The CDR3 bases are TGTGCCAGCAGTGAAGATCGGGGGGGGCAGCCCCAGCATTTT. Residues: CASSEDRGGQPQHF.